This entry describes one T cell receptor (beta chain). The repertoire was sequenced with immunoSEQ multiplex PCR; TCRdb's copy has only in-frame clones and lacks some. Here the sample spans some 86,000 clones, around 82% being singletons. V was clipped by 3 bases and J by 7 bases; unmatched bases: 12. This CDR3 has 15 residues. Germline loops: CDR1 LGHDT, CDR2 YNNKEL (reference sequence). The data are from a study of T cell responses to AZD1222 COVID-19 vaccine. The sample was peripheral blood, taken on day 0 of AZD1222 vaccination. The chain employs TRBV3-1 (or the pseudogene TRBV3-2) and TRBJ2-7; 7 bases are shared with TRBD1. The sequence derives from an adult in good health. The CDR3 reads CASSHDALTGSEQYF. The CDR3 DNA reads TGTGCCAGCAGCCATGACGCCCTGACAGGGAGTGAGCAGTACTTC.